A selection of T cell receptor beta chains follows, all from one sample in a study of shared clonotypes between healthy human individuals. Using immunoSEQ multiplex PCR, the repertoire was profiled, and TCRdb retains in-frame clones only, with some absent. The table lists 2,500,000 or so clones, around 94% of them singletons. The sample comprised naive CD4+ T cells sorted from blood. The receptors shown here come from a man younger than 30 in good health. Each CDR3 is given with its conserved first and last residue. Fields, in order: clone size, V gene, J gene, D gene, CDR3 DNA, CDR3 protein. A D gene is named only where the DNA matches it firmly. Some rows mark clone size as missing; the rest say once, few, many or name a class of expanded clone.

>NA|TRBV9|TRBJ2-5|TRBD2
TGTGCCAGCAGCGTAAGCGGGGGCGCGGAGACCCAGTACTTC
CASSVSGGAETQYF
>NA|TRBV6-5|TRBJ1-6|TRBD1
TGTGCCAGCAGCCGGGGACAGGGGCCCAATTCACCCCTCCACTTT
CASSRGQGPNSPLHF
>NA|TRBV19|TRBJ1-5|NA
TGTGCCAGTAGTATGGGGGGCGGCCAGCCCCAGCATTTT
CASSMGGGQPQHF
>NA|TRBV4-1|TRBJ2-6|NA
TGCGCCAGCAGCCAGGGAATCTCTGGGGCCAACGTCCTGACTTTC
CASSQGISGANVLTF
>NA|TRBV6-6|TRBJ2-7|TRBD2
TGTGCCAGCATTAGACTAGCGGGAGTTCCCGAGCAGTACTTC
CASIRLAGVPEQYF
>NA|TRBV2|TRBJ1-2|NA
TGTGCCAGCAGGGTCAACTATGGCTACACCTTC
CASRVNYGYTF
>NA|TRBV30|TRBJ1-4|TRBD1
TGTGCCTGGAGTCCCGGGACAGCGAAGTTTAATGAAAAACTGTTTTTT
CAWSPGTAKFNEKLFF
>once|TRBV7-9|TRBJ1-1|NA
TGTGCCAGCAGCCTAGGTCGGGGGACTTTCTTT
CASSLGRGTFF
>NA|TRBV5-1|TRBJ1-1|NA
TGCGCCAGCAGCCCCGACGGGAACACTGAAGCTTTCTTT
CASSPDGNTEAFF
>few|TRBV7-9|TRBJ1-2|TRBD1
TGTGCCAGCAGCTTAGGGACAGGCTATGGCTACACCTTC
CASSLGTGYGYTF
>NA|TRBV10-3|TRBJ2-5|NA
TGTGCCATCAGTGAGTCGCTTCAGACCCAGTACTTC
CAISESLQTQYF
>NA|TRBV6-1|TRBJ2-2|TRBD1
TGTGCCAGCAGGCGCGACCCGACAGGGAGCGGGGAGCTGTTTTTT
CASRRDPTGSGELFF
>NA|TRBV29-1|TRBJ1-1|NA
TGCAGCGTTGTGGGGCAGACTGAAGCTTTCTTT
CSVVGQTEAFF
>NA|TRBV2|TRBJ1-6|TRBD1
TGTGCCAGACAGCAGGGGGCGGATAATTCACCCCTCCACTTT
CARQQGADNSPLHF
>NA|TRBV6-4|TRBJ1-5|NA
TGTGCCAGCAGTGAGGGCGGTATATTCGGTCAGCCCCAGCATTTT
CASSEGGIFGQPQHF
>NA|TRBV5-1|TRBJ1-2|NA
TGCGCCAGCAGCTTACAGGAGAACTATGGCTACACCTTC
CASSLQENYGYTF
>few|TRBV4-2|TRBJ2-2|NA
TGTGCCAGCAGGTCTGCGGACGGAGTCACCGGGGAGCTGTTTTTT
CASRSADGVTGELFF
>NA|TRBV6-5|TRBJ2-7|NA
TGTGCCAGCAGTTACTCTGGAGCAGGTATAGTTTACGAGCAGTACTTC
CASSYSGAGIVYEQYF
>NA|TRBV4-1|TRBJ1-5|NA
TGCGCCAGCAGCCGGGACAAAGGCAATCAGCCCCAGCATTTT
CASSRDKGNQPQHF
>NA|TRBV5-1|TRBJ2-1|TRBD2
TGCGCCAGCAGCTTGCGCCCCGGGACTAGCGGGACCACCTACAATGAGCAGTTCTTC
CASSLRPGTSGTTYNEQFF
>NA|TRBV19|TRBJ1-3|TRBD1
TGTGCCAGTATCTACCGGGACAGCTCTGGAAACACCATATATTTT
CASIYRDSSGNTIYF
>NA|TRBV5-1|TRBJ2-7|TRBD1
TGCGCCAGCAGCCCGGGGACAGTGTCCTCCTACGAGCAGTACTTC
CASSPGTVSSYEQYF
>NA|TRBV6-6|TRBJ1-5|NA
TGTGCCAGCACCCATGGGGATAATAGCAATCAGCCCCAGCATTTT
CASTHGDNSNQPQHF
>once|TRBV5-6|TRBJ2-3|TRBD2
TGTGCCAGCAGCTTTCTAGGGCTAGCGGGGGCCAGCACAGATACGCAGTATTTT
CASSFLGLAGASTDTQYF
>NA|TRBV30|TRBJ1-1|NA
TGTGCCTGGAGTGTAGGTACTGAAGCTTTCTTT
CAWSVGTEAFF
>NA|TRBV4-1|TRBJ1-2|TRBD1
TGCGCCAGCAGCCGAGGGCCGGCAGGGGGGAATATCTATGGCTACACCTTC
CASSRGPAGGNIYGYTF
>NA|TRBV4-1|TRBJ2-1|TRBD2
TGCGCCAGCAGACGGCCGGGACTAGCGGGAAATGAGCAGTTCTTC
CASRRPGLAGNEQFF